These T cell receptor beta chains were read from a single sample in a study of CD8 T cells in Susac syndrome. TCRdb re-derived calls from the immunoSEQ multiplex PCR reads in MiXCR, one entry per CDR3 protein. The sample lists roughly 150,000 distinct CDR3 sequences, 90% to 96% seen once, with around 0.08% in the top ten. Specimen: CD4+ T cells from PBMCs. The receptors were sampled from a human donor with Susac syndrome. Both conserved end residues are part of each CDR3. Fields, in order: clone size, J gene, V gene, D gene, CDR3 DNA, CDR3 protein. A D gene is named only where the DNA matches it firmly. Clone size is not always given. Where it is, it says once, few, many or a class for expanded clones.

abundance: once; j_gene: TRBJ1-4; v_gene: TRBV5-1; d_gene: TRBD1; CDR3nt: TGCGCCAGCAGCATAGGGACAGGGGGAGAAAAACTGTTTTTT; CDR3aa: CASSIGTGGEKLFF
abundance: NA; j_gene: TRBJ1-1; v_gene: TRBV13; d_gene: TRBD1; CDR3nt: TGTGCCAGCAGCCCAGAGGTTTTTGGGACAGGTCTAATGTTGAACACTGAAGCTTTCTTT; CDR3aa: CASSPEVFGTGLMLNTEAFF
abundance: NA; j_gene: TRBJ1-2; v_gene: TRBV3-1; d_gene: NA; CDR3nt: TGTGCCAGCAGCCAAGGGGGCCATGGCTACACCTTC; CDR3aa: CASSQGGHGYTF
abundance: once; j_gene: TRBJ2-7; v_gene: TRBV20-1; d_gene: NA; CDR3nt: TGCAGTGCAAGGACTCGCTCCTACGAGCAGTACTTC; CDR3aa: CSARTRSYEQYF
abundance: once; j_gene: TRBJ2-7; v_gene: TRBV18; d_gene: NA; CDR3nt: TGTGCCAGCTCACCGAACGGAGGCTACGAGCAGTACTTC; CDR3aa: CASSPNGGYEQYF
abundance: once; j_gene: TRBJ2-1; v_gene: TRBV12-3/TRBV12-4; d_gene: TRBD2; CDR3nt: TGTGCCAGCAGTTTGGGACTAGCGACCGATGAGCAGTTCTTC; CDR3aa: CASSLGLATDEQFF
abundance: once; j_gene: TRBJ2-7; v_gene: TRBV2; d_gene: NA; CDR3nt: TGTGCCAGCAGCAGGGACGGCGGGCAGTACTTC; CDR3aa: CASSRDGGQYF
abundance: NA; j_gene: TRBJ2-1; v_gene: TRBV5-4; d_gene: NA; CDR3nt: TGTGCCAGCAGCTTGGTAGGGGCCACTGGGGCTGAGCAGTTCTTC; CDR3aa: CASSLVGATGAEQFF
abundance: NA; j_gene: TRBJ1-5; v_gene: TRBV20-1; d_gene: TRBD1; CDR3nt: TGCAGTGCTAGACAGGGGGCTAATCAGCCCCAGCATTTT; CDR3aa: CSARQGANQPQHF
abundance: NA; j_gene: TRBJ2-7; v_gene: TRBV5-1; d_gene: TRBD2; CDR3nt: TGCGCCAGCAGCCCTGGACTAGCGGGAGTGTCCTACGAGCAGTACTTC; CDR3aa: CASSPGLAGVSYEQYF
abundance: NA; j_gene: TRBJ2-7; v_gene: TRBV20-1; d_gene: NA; CDR3nt: TGCAGTGCCCCCGGACGTCAATCCTACGAGCAGTACTTC; CDR3aa: CSAPGRQSYEQYF
abundance: NA; j_gene: TRBJ2-1; v_gene: TRBV21-1; d_gene: NA; CDR3nt: TGTGCCAGCAGCGCCGGACAGGACGAGCAGTTCTTC; CDR3aa: CASSAGQDEQFF
abundance: NA; j_gene: TRBJ2-5; v_gene: TRBV5-1; d_gene: NA; CDR3nt: TGCGCCAGCAGCCCGCCCGGGATCCAAGAGACCCAGTACTTC; CDR3aa: CASSPPGIQETQYF
abundance: NA; j_gene: TRBJ1-2; v_gene: TRBV2; d_gene: TRBD1; CDR3nt: TGTGCCAGCAACCCGGGACAGGGGTTTGGCTACACCTTC; CDR3aa: CASNPGQGFGYTF
abundance: NA; j_gene: TRBJ2-7; v_gene: TRBV28; d_gene: TRBD1; CDR3nt: TGTGCCAGCAGTTTAAGGACAGGGTACGAGCAGTACTTC; CDR3aa: CASSLRTGYEQYF
abundance: NA; j_gene: TRBJ1-1; v_gene: TRBV12-3/TRBV12-4; d_gene: NA; CDR3nt: TGTGCCAGCAGTTTAAAAGGGGAGGACACTGAAGCTTTCTTT; CDR3aa: CASSLKGEDTEAFF
abundance: NA; j_gene: TRBJ1-3; v_gene: TRBV9; d_gene: NA; CDR3nt: TGTGCCAGCAGCGTAGACGTCTCTGGAAACACCATATATTTT; CDR3aa: CASSVDVSGNTIYF
abundance: NA; j_gene: TRBJ1-4; v_gene: TRBV5-1; d_gene: NA; CDR3nt: TGCGCCAGCAGCTTGGGTCGGTATGATGAAAAACTGTTTTTT; CDR3aa: CASSLGRYDEKLFF
abundance: NA; j_gene: TRBJ1-6; v_gene: TRBV29-1; d_gene: TRBD1; CDR3nt: TGCAGCGGTGCCTCGGGGGACAGGTGGCATTCACCCCTCCACTTT; CDR3aa: CSGASGDRWHSPLHF
abundance: NA; j_gene: TRBJ2-1; v_gene: TRBV7-9; d_gene: TRBD2; CDR3nt: TGTGCCAGCACCCCTAGCGGGGGGGCCGGTGAGCAGTTCTTC; CDR3aa: CASTPSGGAGEQFF
abundance: NA; j_gene: TRBJ1-1; v_gene: TRBV29-1; d_gene: NA; CDR3nt: TGCAGTTCCCGAGTGGGGGTGAACACTGAAGCTTTCTTT; CDR3aa: CSSRVGVNTEAFF
abundance: NA; j_gene: TRBJ2-3; v_gene: TRBV20-1; d_gene: NA; CDR3nt: TGCAGTGCTAGAGATGGCAGGATAGGTCGTCCTACGCAGTATTTT; CDR3aa: CSARDGRIGRPTQYF
abundance: NA; j_gene: TRBJ1-2; v_gene: TRBV7-2; d_gene: NA; CDR3nt: TGTGCCAGCAGCTCAAGTCTGGCTAACTATGGCTACACCTTC; CDR3aa: CASSSSLANYGYTF
abundance: NA; j_gene: TRBJ2-3; v_gene: TRBV27; d_gene: TRBD1; CDR3nt: TGTGCCAGCAGCCGTCCCCGGGACAGGCGAGAGTATTTT; CDR3aa: CASSRPRDRREYF
abundance: once; j_gene: TRBJ2-5; v_gene: TRBV3-1; d_gene: NA; CDR3nt: TGTGCCAGCAGCCCAGGGGCGGTGACAGAGACCCAGTACTTC; CDR3aa: CASSPGAVTETQYF
abundance: NA; j_gene: TRBJ1-5; v_gene: TRBV30; d_gene: NA; CDR3nt: TGTGCCTGGAGTGTACATCAGCCCCAGCATTTT; CDR3aa: CAWSVHQPQHF
abundance: NA; j_gene: TRBJ2-5; v_gene: TRBV29-1; d_gene: NA; CDR3nt: TGCAGCGTTGAAGAGACCCAGTACTTC; CDR3aa: CSVEETQYF
abundance: NA; j_gene: TRBJ1-2; v_gene: TRBV20-1; d_gene: NA; CDR3nt: TGCAGTGCTAGAGAGGGAACGAACCCCTCCGGCTACACCTTC; CDR3aa: CSAREGTNPSGYTF
abundance: NA; j_gene: TRBJ2-1; v_gene: TRBV5-1; d_gene: NA; CDR3nt: TGCGCCAGCAGCTTGGTGGACTTCAATGAGCAGTTCTTC; CDR3aa: CASSLVDFNEQFF
abundance: NA; j_gene: TRBJ2-3; v_gene: TRBV20-1; d_gene: TRBD2; CDR3nt: TGCAGTGCTAGAGATAGAAGGGGACTATCGGATACGCAGTATTTT; CDR3aa: CSARDRRGLSDTQYF
abundance: NA; j_gene: TRBJ2-3; v_gene: TRBV28; d_gene: NA; CDR3nt: TGTGCCAGCAGAATCGATCAGGGACGTGATACGCAGTATTTT; CDR3aa: CASRIDQGRDTQYF
abundance: NA; j_gene: TRBJ1-4; v_gene: TRBV14; d_gene: NA; CDR3nt: TGTGCCAGCAGACGTACCGGGAGGGAAAAACTGTTTTTT; CDR3aa: CASRRTGREKLFF
abundance: NA; j_gene: TRBJ1-1; v_gene: TRBV11-2; d_gene: NA; CDR3nt: TGTGCCAGCAGGGACTATGCGGGAACCTCGAACACTGAAGCTTTCTTT; CDR3aa: CASRDYAGTSNTEAFF
abundance: NA; j_gene: TRBJ2-5; v_gene: TRBV6-2/TRBV6-3; d_gene: NA; CDR3nt: TGTGCCAGCAGTTACAACCCTGGAGGGGAGACCCAGTACTTC; CDR3aa: CASSYNPGGETQYF
abundance: NA; j_gene: TRBJ1-2; v_gene: TRBV7-9; d_gene: NA; CDR3nt: TGTGCCAGCAGCGCCGATATAAGAGGGTATGGCTACACCTTC; CDR3aa: CASSADIRGYGYTF
abundance: NA; j_gene: TRBJ2-5; v_gene: TRBV5-1; d_gene: TRBD2; CDR3nt: TGCGCCAGCAGCCCAAGCGCGGGAGGACTCCGGGAGACCCAGTACTTC; CDR3aa: CASSPSAGGLRETQYF
abundance: NA; j_gene: TRBJ1-1; v_gene: TRBV14; d_gene: NA; CDR3nt: TGTGCCAGCAGCCAACAGGATATAGGTGGATCGAAAGCTTTCTTT; CDR3aa: CASSQQDIGGSKAFF
abundance: NA; j_gene: TRBJ2-2; v_gene: TRBV24-1; d_gene: TRBD2; CDR3nt: TGTGCCACCAGTTCTTCAGCGGGAGGGTTTGGGGAGCTGTTTTTT; CDR3aa: CATSSSAGGFGELFF
abundance: NA; j_gene: TRBJ2-1; v_gene: TRBV2; d_gene: NA; CDR3nt: TGTGCCAGCAGTGAAGTCAATGAGCAGTTCTTC; CDR3aa: CASSEVNEQFF
abundance: once; j_gene: TRBJ2-5; v_gene: TRBV29-1; d_gene: NA; CDR3nt: TGCAGCGCAATGGGGGGTTGGGGTCCGGGAGAGACCCAGTACTTC; CDR3aa: CSAMGGWGPGETQYF
abundance: NA; j_gene: TRBJ2-5; v_gene: TRBV12-3/TRBV12-4; d_gene: NA; CDR3nt: TGTGCCAGCAGTTTAGCGAGGGTACGGGAGACCCAGTACTTC; CDR3aa: CASSLARVRETQYF
abundance: NA; j_gene: TRBJ1-1; v_gene: TRBV4-1; d_gene: NA; CDR3nt: TGCGCCAGCAGCCTACGTTCCGTGGACAGGAACACTGAAGCTTTCTTT; CDR3aa: CASSLRSVDRNTEAFF
abundance: NA; j_gene: TRBJ2-2; v_gene: TRBV4-1; d_gene: TRBD1; CDR3nt: TGCGCCAGCTCGACAGGGGTCACCGGGGAGCTGTTTTTT; CDR3aa: CASSTGVTGELFF
abundance: once; j_gene: TRBJ2-2; v_gene: TRBV7-3; d_gene: TRBD1; CDR3nt: TGTGCCAGCAGCTCCCAGGGGGCAGACACCGGGGAGCTGTTTTTT; CDR3aa: CASSSQGADTGELFF
abundance: once; j_gene: TRBJ1-2; v_gene: TRBV27; d_gene: NA; CDR3nt: TGTGCCAGCAGTCCCCTGAGGGAGGGCTATGGCTACACCTTC; CDR3aa: CASSPLREGYGYTF
abundance: NA; j_gene: TRBJ2-5; v_gene: TRBV29-1; d_gene: NA; CDR3nt: TGCAGCGTTGGTTGGTTGGGGCCGGGGGCGGAGACCCAGTACTTC; CDR3aa: CSVGWLGPGAETQYF
abundance: NA; j_gene: TRBJ2-7; v_gene: TRBV9; d_gene: TRBD2; CDR3nt: TGTGCCAGCAGCGTTAGCGGGGCCTACGAGCAGTACTTC; CDR3aa: CASSVSGAYEQYF